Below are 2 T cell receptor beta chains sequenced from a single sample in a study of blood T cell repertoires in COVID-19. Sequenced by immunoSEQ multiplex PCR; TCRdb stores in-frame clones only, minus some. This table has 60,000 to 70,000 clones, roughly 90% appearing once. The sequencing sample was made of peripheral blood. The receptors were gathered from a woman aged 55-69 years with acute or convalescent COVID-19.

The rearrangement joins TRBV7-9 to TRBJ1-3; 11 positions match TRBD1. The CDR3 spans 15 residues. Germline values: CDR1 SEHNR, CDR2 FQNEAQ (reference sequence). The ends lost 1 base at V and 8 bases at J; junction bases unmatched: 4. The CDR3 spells CASSLGGQGGDTIYF. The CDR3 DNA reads TGTGCCAGCAGCTTAGGGGGACAGGGGGGAGACACCATATATTTT.

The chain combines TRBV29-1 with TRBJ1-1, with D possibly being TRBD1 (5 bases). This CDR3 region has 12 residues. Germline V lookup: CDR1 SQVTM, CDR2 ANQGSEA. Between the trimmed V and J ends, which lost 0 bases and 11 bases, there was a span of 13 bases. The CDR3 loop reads CSVEDGRVGAFF. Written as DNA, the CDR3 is TGCAGCGTTGAAGATGGCAGGGTTGGGGCTTTCTTT.